This TCR beta chain was retrieved from a study of neurological immune-mediated disorders. Via MiXCR, TCRdb re-called the 5' RACE reads, giving one row per CDR3 protein. The sample includes about 10,000 distinct CDR3 sequences, 20% to 25% of them seen just once. The sample holds one count of this clonotype. Germline CDR1 and CDR2: KGHDR and SFDVKD. J gave up 4 bases and V 3 bases, and 8 bases lay outside the gene matches. The CDR3 is 16 residues long. This sequence joins TRBV24-1 and TRBJ1-2; 9 bases map to TRBD1. Material for sequencing was CD8+ T cells from blood. This sequence was found in a woman aged 35 to 49 with multiple sclerosis. For the CDR3, the DNA is TGTGCCACCAGTGATGCGGGACAGGGACCTATCTATGGCTACACCTTC. Translated, it gives CATSDAGQGPIYGYTF.